Below, 14 T cell receptor beta chains from the same sample are listed, as sequenced in a study of CD8+ T cells in alopecia areata (dated by TCRdb to 2017 to 2018). The library was made by the immunoSEQ multiplex PCR assay. RNA was extracted from all samples and reverse transcribed into cDNA as template for TCR sequencing. As stored in TCRdb, this immuneACCESS dataset retains in-frame rearrangements with V and J assigned. A fraction of the clones does not appear; measured against another copy, unresolved V genes explain less than half of the discrepancy, and the remainder lacks a known reason. Across this sample there are about 110,000 clones, with over 55% seen only once. Of the sample, roughly a quarter is held by the ten largest clones. Sequenced input: NKG2D-low CD8+ T cells sorted from blood. The cell subset or site label for this specimen denotes: sorted CD8+ NKG2D-low blood T cells. The receptors here all came from a human donor with alopecia areata.

This clone was detected only a few times. The chain couples TRBV6-5 to TRBJ2-1; D gene unclear. Looked up from germline, CDR1 is MNHEY and CDR2 is SVGAGI. V lost 2 bases, J lost 6 bases, and 2 bases lay in between. This CDR3 has 11 residues. The CDR3 sequence is CASSYGNEQFF. CDR3 coding DNA: TGTGCCAGCAGTTACGGCAATGAGCAGTTCTTC.

This clone has a handful of counts. For the CDR3, the DNA is TGCAGCGCTCCAGGGGGACGTCAAGAGACCCAGTACTTC. Translated, it gives CSAPGGRQETQYF. The chain is built from TRBV29-1 and TRBJ2-5; TRBD1 matches 7 bases. The CDR3 has 13 residues. Per germline, CDR1 SQVTM and CDR2 ANQGSEA. After removal of 7 bases from V and 2 bases from J, the junction contained 7 bases not matched to a gene.

This chain links TRBV7-9 with TRBJ1-2; D is unresolved. Germline V gene lookup returns CDR1 SEHNR and CDR2 FQNEAQ (reference sequence). V lost 1 base to trimming and J lost 8 bases, with 8 bases between them. This CDR3 is built from 12 residues. Here the CDR3 DNA reads TGTGCCAGCAGCTTAGAGGTTTACGGCTACACCTTC. Translation: CASSLEVYGYTF.

The chain joins TRBV29-1 to TRBJ2-7; TRBD2 matches 10 bases. The germline V gene has CDR1 SQVTM and CDR2 ANQGSEA. This CDR3 is built from 16 residues. V lost 0 bases and J lost 6; bases outside the gene matches: 11. CDR3 bases: TGCAGCGTTGAAGATCACCCCAGCGGGAGGGATGGCGAGCAGTACTTC. This translates into CSVEDHPSGRDGEQYF.

The chain recombines TRBV2 with TRBJ1-1; D call uncertain. The ends were cut back, 9 bases at V and 6 bases at J, with 14 bases in the middle. CDR3 length equals 12 residues. Germline-derived CDR1 and CDR2 are SNHLY and FYNNEI. Written as DNA, the CDR3 is TGTGCCAGGGAGGACTTAGGGCCTGAAGCTTTCTTT. This codes for CAREDLGPEAFF. Full variable domain (rest looked up from reference TRBV2 and TRBJ1-1): EPEVTQTPSHQVTQMGQEVILRCVPISNHLYFYWYRQILGQKVEFLVSFYNNEISEKSEIFDDQFSVERPDGSNFTLKIRSTKLEDSAMYFCAREDLGPEAFFGQGTRLTVV.

This chain joins TRBV11-2 and TRBJ2-4; TRBD1 matches 7 bases. CDR1 is SGHAT and CDR2 is FQNNGV in the germline V gene. The CDR3 covers 19 residues. After removal of 2 bases from V and 2 bases from J, the junction contained 15 bases not matched to a gene. CDR3 loop: CASSLSWGTEVFPKNIQYF. CDR3 sequence (DNA): TGTGCCAGCAGCTTAAGTTGGGGGACAGAGGTATTTCCCAAAAACATTCAGTACTTC.

The chain employs TRBV6-1 and TRBJ2-4, with TRBD2 as a possible D gene (6 bases). V shed 8 bases and J shed 7 bases, with 12 bases lying between them. The germline gives CDR1 MNHNS, CDR2 SASEGT. This CDR3 comprises 12 residues. For the CDR3, the DNA is TGTGCCAGCTACGGAGGAGGGAACATTCAGTACTTC. This codes for CASYGGGNIQYF.

J is TRBJ2-1 and V is TRBV2, with D tentatively TRBD2 (6 bases). Deletions cut 4 bases from V and 10 bases from J, with 17 bases between. Per the germline V gene, CDR1 is SNHLY and CDR2 is FYNNEI. CDR3 length: 14 amino acids. The CDR3 loop is CASSGSGELWEQFF. CDR3 DNA sequence: TGTGCCAGCAGTGGTTCGGGAGAGTTATGGGAGCAGTTCTTC. Full variable domain (missing parts from reference TRBV2 and TRBJ2-1): EPEVTQTPSHQVTQMGQEVILRCVPISNHLYFYWYRQILGQKVEFLVSFYNNEISEKSEIFDDQFSVERPDGSNFTLKIRSTKLEDSAMYFCASSGSGELWEQFFGPGTRLTVL.

V usage is TRBV13 and J usage is TRBJ1-1; 10 bases agree with TRBD1. The CDR3 is 14 amino acids. The V segment lost 6 bases and the J segment 4 bases; nucleotides outside the gene matches: 5. Germline V lookup: CDR1 PRHDT, CDR2 FYEKMQ (reference sequence). As DNA, the CDR3 is TGTGCCAGCAGTCGGGACAGGGGTGCCACTGAAGCTTTCTTT. Amino acid sequence: CASSRDRGATEAFF.

This chain connects TRBV19 to TRBJ1-4; maybe TRBD1 (5 bases). V dropped 4 bases and J dropped 7 bases, with 10 bases sitting between them. This CDR3 is 13 amino acids long. From germline, CDR1 is LNHDA and CDR2 SQIVND (reference sequence). The CDR3 DNA sequence: TGTGCCAGTAGTAAAGACAGTGGTGAAAAACTGTTTTTT. Its protein product is CASSKDSGEKLFF.

This chain links TRBV5-6 with TRBJ2-7; 7 bases match TRBD2. There are 13 residues in the CDR3. Germline values: CDR1 SGHDT, CDR2 YYEEEE. The J segment lost 6 bases and the V segment lost 4 bases, leaving 7 bases of the junction unmatched. CDR3 region: CASSPGLTGEQYF. The CDR3 DNA is TGTGCCAGCAGCCCGGGACTAACGGGCGAGCAGTACTTC. The variable domain in full, with the rest retrieved from reference TRBV5-6 and TRBJ2-7, is DAGVTQSPTHLIKTRGQQVTLRCSPKSGHDTVSWYQQALGQGPQFIFQYYEEEERQRGNFPDRFSGHQFPNYSSELNVNALLLGDSALYLCASSPGLTGEQYFGPGTRLTVT.

The chain links TRBV15 to TRBJ2-7, with TRBD1 matching 11 bases. The CDR3 runs 14 residues. Germline CDR1 and CDR2: LNHNV and YYDKDF (reference sequence). The J segment lost 7 bases and the V segment lost 5 bases, leaving 7 bases of the junction unmatched. DNA of the CDR3: TGTGCCACCAGCGACTGGGACAGGGGGAGGGAGCAGTACTTC. Translating gives CATSDWDRGREQYF.

This clone showed up just a few times. The V call is TRBV28, the J call TRBJ2-3; D uncertain. The CDR3 has 14 residues. Per the germline V gene, CDR1 is MDHEN and CDR2 is SYDVKM. V lost 7 bases and J 2 bases, leaving 13 bases between the germline ends. This CDR3 reads CASTPPVVTDTQYF. The CDR3 region has the DNA TGTGCCAGCACCCCTCCCGTAGTCACAGATACGCAGTATTTT.

The J gene is TRBJ1-1, the V gene TRBV29-1; D not resolved. CDR3 length equals 14 residues. V shed 3 bases and J shed 9 bases, with 20 bases lying between them. Germline V gene data show CDR1 as SQVTM and CDR2 as ANQGSEA. The CDR3 coding sequence is TGCAGCGTTGACGGTCAATCGGGAGATGATAAAGCTTTCTTT. The encoded protein is CSVDGQSGDDKAFF.